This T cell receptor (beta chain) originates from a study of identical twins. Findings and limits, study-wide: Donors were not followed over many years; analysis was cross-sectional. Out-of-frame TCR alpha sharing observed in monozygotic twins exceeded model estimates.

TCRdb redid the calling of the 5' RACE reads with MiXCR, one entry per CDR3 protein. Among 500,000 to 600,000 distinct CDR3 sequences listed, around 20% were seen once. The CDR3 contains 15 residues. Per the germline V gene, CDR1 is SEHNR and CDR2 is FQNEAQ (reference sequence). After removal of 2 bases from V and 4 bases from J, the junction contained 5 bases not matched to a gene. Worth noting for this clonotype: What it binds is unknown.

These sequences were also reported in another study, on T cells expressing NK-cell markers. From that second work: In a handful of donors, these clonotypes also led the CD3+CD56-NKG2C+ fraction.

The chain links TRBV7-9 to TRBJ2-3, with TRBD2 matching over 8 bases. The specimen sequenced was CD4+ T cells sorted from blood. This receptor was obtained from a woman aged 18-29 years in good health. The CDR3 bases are TGTGCCAGCAGCTTATCCAGCGGGGGTGCAGATACGCAGTATTTT. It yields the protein CASSLSSGGADTQYF.